This is a list of T cell receptor beta chains from one sample in a study of blood T cells in healthy people across ages. One entry per CDR3 protein results from TCRdb running MiXCR on the 5' RACE reads. The profile shows about 1 million distinct CDR3 sequences, over 35% of them singletons. Sequenced input: blood. All receptors come from a woman aged 60 to 75 in good health. The CDR3 runs from the conserved cysteine through the conserved F or W. The order of the fields is V gene, clone size, J gene, D gene, CDR3 protein, CDR3 DNA. The D gene is left open where the match is weak. A clone size is listed for some rows: how often the clone was seen (once, few, many), or a class if it is expanded.

v_gene: TRBV3-1; abundance: few; j_gene: TRBJ2-3; d_gene: TRBD2; CDR3aa: CASSQDTDLAGVKDTQYF; CDR3nt: TGTGCCAGCAGCCAAGATACAGATCTAGCGGGAGTAAAAGATACGCAGTATTTT
v_gene: TRBV10-1; abundance: few; j_gene: TRBJ1-2; d_gene: -; CDR3aa: CASIFTPQDPYGYTF; CDR3nt: TGCGCCAGCATCTTTACTCCACAGGACCCCTATGGCTACACCTTC
v_gene: TRBV12-3/TRBV12-4; abundance: -; j_gene: TRBJ1-2; d_gene: TRBD1; CDR3aa: CASSLGDRGLYGYTF; CDR3nt: TGTGCCAGCAGTTTAGGGGACAGGGGCCTCTATGGCTACACCTTC
v_gene: TRBV28; abundance: -; j_gene: TRBJ2-3; d_gene: -; CDR3aa: CASSPRGAGLSTDTQYF; CDR3nt: TGTGCCAGCAGTCCCCGCGGGGCAGGTTTGAGCACAGATACGCAGTATTTT
v_gene: TRBV7-9; abundance: -; j_gene: TRBJ2-1; d_gene: TRBD2; CDR3aa: CASSLAASSGTDEQFF; CDR3nt: TGTGCCAGCAGCTTAGCGGCGTCTAGCGGGACCGATGAGCAGTTCTTC
v_gene: TRBV27; abundance: few; j_gene: TRBJ2-7; d_gene: TRBD1; CDR3aa: CASSLEGQGPYEQYF; CDR3nt: TGTGCCAGCAGTCTAGAGGGACAGGGACCCTACGAGCAGTACTTC
v_gene: TRBV29-1; abundance: -; j_gene: TRBJ2-1; d_gene: TRBD2; CDR3aa: CSVEGTSGRVPTYNEQFF; CDR3nt: TGCAGCGTTGAGGGGACTAGCGGGAGAGTGCCTACATACAATGAGCAGTTCTTC
v_gene: TRBV28; abundance: few; j_gene: TRBJ2-5; d_gene: TRBD1; CDR3aa: CASSPAGQGKTQYF; CDR3nt: TGTGCCAGCAGTCCCGCCGGACAGGGGAAGACCCAGTACTTC
v_gene: TRBV6-5; abundance: -; j_gene: TRBJ1-1; d_gene: -; CDR3aa: CASSYKGRAEAFF; CDR3nt: TGTGCCAGCAGTTACAAGGGAAGGGCTGAAGCTTTCTTT
v_gene: TRBV29-1; abundance: many; j_gene: TRBJ2-1; d_gene: TRBD1; CDR3aa: CSVERGLGHNEQFF; CDR3nt: TGCAGCGTTGAGAGGGGGCTCGGTCACAATGAGCAGTTCTTC
v_gene: TRBV7-9; abundance: -; j_gene: TRBJ2-7; d_gene: TRBD1; CDR3aa: CASSRGTGWNNEQYF; CDR3nt: TGTGCCAGCAGCCGGGGGACAGGGTGGAACAATGAGCAGTACTTC
v_gene: TRBV5-1; abundance: -; j_gene: TRBJ2-3; d_gene: -; CDR3aa: CASSPSPAGAGLDTQYF; CDR3nt: TGCGCCAGCAGCCCAAGTCCGGCAGGGGCAGGGTTAGATACGCAGTATTTT
v_gene: TRBV6-5; abundance: -; j_gene: TRBJ2-7; d_gene: -; CDR3aa: CASWGLTSSYEQYF; CDR3nt: TGTGCCAGCTGGGGGTTAACTAGCAGCTACGAGCAGTACTTC
v_gene: TRBV11-2; abundance: few; j_gene: TRBJ1-2; d_gene: -; CDR3aa: CATETDSLYGYTF; CDR3nt: TGTGCCACCGAGACGGACAGCCTCTATGGCTACACCTTC
v_gene: TRBV20-1; abundance: -; j_gene: TRBJ2-1; d_gene: TRBD2; CDR3aa: CSALIAGGRSYNEQFF; CDR3nt: TGCAGTGCTCTCATAGCGGGAGGGCGGTCCTACAATGAGCAGTTCTTC
v_gene: TRBV10-3; abundance: few; j_gene: TRBJ2-7; d_gene: TRBD1; CDR3aa: CATARDREYEQYF; CDR3nt: TGTGCCACCGCCCGGGACAGGGAATACGAGCAGTACTTC
v_gene: TRBV12-5; abundance: few; j_gene: TRBJ2-4; d_gene: -; CDR3aa: CASGSSTIAKNIQYF; CDR3nt: TGTGCTAGTGGTTCCTCGACTATAGCCAAAAACATTCAGTACTTC
v_gene: TRBV4-2; abundance: -; j_gene: TRBJ1-5; d_gene: -; CDR3aa: CASSQGTASNQPQHF; CDR3nt: TGTGCCAGCAGCCAAGGGACAGCTAGCAATCAGCCCCAGCATTTT
v_gene: TRBV24-1; abundance: -; j_gene: TRBJ2-1; d_gene: -; CDR3aa: CATSDAIGGNEQFF; CDR3nt: TGTGCCACCAGTGATGCCATCGGAGGCAATGAGCAGTTCTTC
v_gene: TRBV11-3; abundance: -; j_gene: TRBJ2-1; d_gene: -; CDR3aa: CASSQGGASYNEQFF; CDR3nt: TGTGCCAGCAGTCAGGGGGGGGCTTCCTACAATGAGCAGTTCTTC
v_gene: TRBV5-1; abundance: -; j_gene: TRBJ2-3; d_gene: TRBD1; CDR3aa: CASSAQGQTSTDTQYF; CDR3nt: TGCGCCAGCAGCGCGCAGGGACAGACCAGCACAGATACGCAGTATTTT
v_gene: TRBV29-1; abundance: few; j_gene: TRBJ2-5; d_gene: TRBD2; CDR3aa: CSVDLISGRGEETQYF; CDR3nt: TGCAGCGTTGATTTGATTAGCGGGAGGGGGGAAGAGACCCAGTACTTC
v_gene: TRBV7-4; abundance: few; j_gene: TRBJ2-3; d_gene: TRBD2; CDR3aa: CASSLCVKREGRRTDTQYF; CDR3nt: TGTGCCAGCAGCTTATGTGTCAAGCGGGAGGGCCGGCGCACAGATACGCAGTATTTT
v_gene: TRBV2; abundance: -; j_gene: TRBJ1-4; d_gene: TRBD1; CDR3aa: CASSPDRAATNEKLFF; CDR3nt: TGTGCCAGCAGTCCGGACAGGGCTGCAACTAATGAAAAACTGTTTTTT
v_gene: TRBV12-3/TRBV12-4; abundance: -; j_gene: TRBJ2-4; d_gene: -; CDR3aa: CASSQTGTRRLAKNIQYF; CDR3nt: TGTGCCAGCAGTCAAACCGGGACAAGACGACTAGCCAAAAACATTCAGTACTTC
v_gene: TRBV9; abundance: few; j_gene: TRBJ2-1; d_gene: TRBD2; CDR3aa: CASSVGTGGGNQFF; CDR3nt: TGTGCCAGCAGCGTAGGAACGGGAGGGGGGAACCAGTTCTTC
v_gene: TRBV20-1; abundance: few; j_gene: TRBJ2-7; d_gene: -; CDR3aa: CSAPPAGPYYEQYF; CDR3nt: TGCAGTGCTCCCCCGGCGGGGCCCTATTACGAGCAGTACTTC
v_gene: TRBV2; abundance: -; j_gene: TRBJ1-5; d_gene: -; CDR3aa: CASTPEGGPNQPQHF; CDR3nt: TGTGCCAGCACTCCCGAGGGAGGTCCCAATCAGCCCCAGCATTTT
v_gene: TRBV20-1; abundance: -; j_gene: TRBJ2-7; d_gene: -; CDR3aa: CSAGGGVGPSYEQYF; CDR3nt: TGCAGTGCCGGAGGGGGTGTAGGCCCCTCCTACGAGCAGTACTTC
v_gene: TRBV6-6; abundance: -; j_gene: TRBJ1-2; d_gene: TRBD1; CDR3aa: CARSFTGTGGLGGYTF; CDR3nt: TGTGCCAGAAGTTTCACCGGGACAGGGGGCCTGGGTGGCTACACCTTC
v_gene: TRBV2; abundance: -; j_gene: TRBJ2-7; d_gene: -; CDR3aa: CASEPSGGGYEQYF; CDR3nt: TGTGCCAGCGAGCCCAGTGGTGGGGGCTACGAGCAGTACTTC
v_gene: TRBV11-2; abundance: -; j_gene: TRBJ2-3; d_gene: -; CDR3aa: CASSAYGGGTLTDTQYF; CDR3nt: TGTGCCAGCAGCGCTTATGGAGGGGGGACGTTAACAGATACGCAGTATTTT
v_gene: TRBV25-1; abundance: -; j_gene: TRBJ2-7; d_gene: -; CDR3aa: CASTRTEGAYEQYF; CDR3nt: TGTGCCAGCACCCGAACGGAGGGGGCCTACGAGCAGTACTTC
v_gene: TRBV29-1; abundance: few; j_gene: TRBJ2-5; d_gene: -; CDR3aa: CSVNRVETQYF; CDR3nt: TGCAGCGTTAACAGGGTGGAGACCCAGTACTTC
v_gene: TRBV5-1; abundance: few; j_gene: TRBJ2-3; d_gene: TRBD1; CDR3aa: CASSGGTGGADTQYF; CDR3nt: TGCGCCAGCAGCGGGGGGACAGGGGGCGCAGATACGCAGTATTTT
v_gene: TRBV30; abundance: many; j_gene: TRBJ2-6; d_gene: -; CDR3aa: CAWSERLTGANVLTF; CDR3nt: TGTGCCTGGAGTGAGAGACTCACTGGGGCCAACGTCCTGACTTTC
v_gene: TRBV9; abundance: few; j_gene: TRBJ2-3; d_gene: TRBD2; CDR3aa: CASSVGGSGATDTQYF; CDR3nt: TGTGCCAGCAGCGTAGGTGGTAGCGGGGCCACAGATACGCAGTATTTT
v_gene: TRBV25-1; abundance: -; j_gene: TRBJ1-4; d_gene: -; CDR3aa: CASSVPGFEKLFF; CDR3nt: TGTGCCAGCAGTGTGCCGGGATTCGAAAAACTGTTTTTT
v_gene: TRBV7-2; abundance: -; j_gene: TRBJ2-2; d_gene: -; CDR3aa: CASSLNGPNTGELFF; CDR3nt: TGTGCCAGCAGCTTAAACGGCCCGAACACCGGGGAGCTGTTTTTT
v_gene: TRBV7-2; abundance: -; j_gene: TRBJ1-5; d_gene: TRBD1; CDR3aa: CASSVRDRVNQPQHF; CDR3nt: TGTGCCAGCAGCGTCCGGGACAGGGTAAATCAGCCCCAGCATTTT
v_gene: TRBV20-1; abundance: -; j_gene: TRBJ1-5; d_gene: TRBD1; CDR3aa: CSAYRTGGDNQPQHF; CDR3nt: TGCAGTGCCTACCGGACAGGGGGGGACAATCAGCCCCAGCATTTT
v_gene: TRBV11-2; abundance: -; j_gene: TRBJ2-5; d_gene: TRBD1; CDR3aa: CASSLDSGTGIQETQYF; CDR3nt: TGTGCCAGCAGCTTAGACTCCGGGACAGGGATCCAAGAGACCCAGTACTTC
v_gene: TRBV24-1; abundance: -; j_gene: TRBJ2-3; d_gene: -; CDR3aa: CATADSYTQYF; CDR3nt: TGTGCCACCGCTGACAGCTATACGCAGTATTTT
v_gene: TRBV12-3/TRBV12-4; abundance: -; j_gene: TRBJ2-7; d_gene: TRBD1; CDR3aa: CASSAGQVAEQYF; CDR3nt: TGCGCCAGCAGTGCGGGACAGGTCGCCGAGCAGTACTTC
v_gene: TRBV18; abundance: few; j_gene: TRBJ2-3; d_gene: TRBD2; CDR3aa: CASSSGLAGTTDTQYF; CDR3nt: TGTGCCAGCTCAAGCGGACTAGCGGGGACCACAGATACGCAGTATTTT
v_gene: TRBV6-1; abundance: few; j_gene: TRBJ1-2; d_gene: -; CDR3aa: CATYADYGYTF; CDR3nt: TGTGCCACCTACGCAGACTATGGCTACACCTTC
v_gene: TRBV7-2; abundance: -; j_gene: TRBJ1-6; d_gene: -; CDR3aa: CASSVTWYNSPLHF; CDR3nt: TGTGCCAGCAGCGTGACATGGTATAATTCACCCCTCCACTTT
v_gene: TRBV29-1; abundance: few; j_gene: TRBJ2-7; d_gene: -; CDR3aa: CSAGWTYEQYF; CDR3nt: TGCAGCGCGGGGTGGACCTACGAGCAGTACTTC
v_gene: TRBV29-1; abundance: -; j_gene: TRBJ1-1; d_gene: -; CDR3aa: CSVVGDRGVSYTEAFF; CDR3nt: TGCAGCGTTGTGGGGGATAGAGGGGTTTCATACACTGAAGCTTTCTTT
v_gene: TRBV20-1; abundance: few; j_gene: TRBJ1-4; d_gene: TRBD1; CDR3aa: CSANQGVTNEKLFF; CDR3nt: TGCAGTGCAAACCAGGGGGTAACTAATGAAAAACTGTTTTTT
v_gene: TRBV20-1; abundance: -; j_gene: TRBJ2-2; d_gene: TRBD2; CDR3aa: CSATTSGRYTGELFF; CDR3nt: TGCAGTGCTACTACTAGCGGGAGGTACACCGGGGAGCTGTTTTTT
v_gene: TRBV6-6; abundance: -; j_gene: TRBJ2-3; d_gene: TRBD2; CDR3aa: CASSPGTRLHTQYF; CDR3nt: TGTGCCAGCAGCCCCGGGACTAGACTACATACGCAGTATTTT
v_gene: TRBV18; abundance: -; j_gene: TRBJ2-1; d_gene: -; CDR3aa: CASSPLLGLGGNPDMNEQFF; CDR3nt: TGTGCCAGCTCACCGCTTCTTGGTCTTGGCGGGAACCCCGACATGAATGAGCAGTTCTTC